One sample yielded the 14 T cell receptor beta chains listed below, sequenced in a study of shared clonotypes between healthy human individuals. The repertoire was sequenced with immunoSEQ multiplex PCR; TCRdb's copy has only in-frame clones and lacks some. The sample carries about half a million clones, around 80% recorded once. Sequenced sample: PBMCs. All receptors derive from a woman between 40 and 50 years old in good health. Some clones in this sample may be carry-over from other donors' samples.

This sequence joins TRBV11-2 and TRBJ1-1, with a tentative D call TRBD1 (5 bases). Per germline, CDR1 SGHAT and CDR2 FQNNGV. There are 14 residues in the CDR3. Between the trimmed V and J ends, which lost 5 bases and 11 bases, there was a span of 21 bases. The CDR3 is CASSSYRDGENAFF. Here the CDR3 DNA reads TGTGCCAGCAGCAGCTACCGGGACGGAGAGAATGCTTTCTTT.

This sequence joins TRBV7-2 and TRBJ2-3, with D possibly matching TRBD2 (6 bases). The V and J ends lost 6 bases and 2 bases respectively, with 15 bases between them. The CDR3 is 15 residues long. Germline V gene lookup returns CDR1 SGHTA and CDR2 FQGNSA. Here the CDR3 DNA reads TGTGCCAGCAGGTGGCGGGGTTCAAACACAGATACGCAGTATTTT. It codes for CASRWRGSNTDTQYF.

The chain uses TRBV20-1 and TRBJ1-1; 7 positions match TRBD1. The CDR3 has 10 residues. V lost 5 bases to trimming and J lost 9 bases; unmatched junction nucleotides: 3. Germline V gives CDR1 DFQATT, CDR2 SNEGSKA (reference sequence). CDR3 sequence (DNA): TGCAGTGCTTCGGACAGGAAAGCTTTCTTT. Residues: CSASDRKAFF.

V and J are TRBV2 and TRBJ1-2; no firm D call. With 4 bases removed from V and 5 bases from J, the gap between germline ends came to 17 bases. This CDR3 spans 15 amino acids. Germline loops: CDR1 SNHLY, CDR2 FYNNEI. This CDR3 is CASSVASGLFYGYTF. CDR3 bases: TGTGCCAGCAGTGTGGCGTCAGGACTCTTTTATGGCTACACCTTC.

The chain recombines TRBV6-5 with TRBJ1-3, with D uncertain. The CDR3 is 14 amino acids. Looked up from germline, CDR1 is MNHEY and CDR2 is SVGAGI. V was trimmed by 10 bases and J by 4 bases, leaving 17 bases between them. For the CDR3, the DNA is TGTGCCACCACCTCCTGGGGTTCCGGAAACACCATATATTTT. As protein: CATTSWGSGNTIYF.

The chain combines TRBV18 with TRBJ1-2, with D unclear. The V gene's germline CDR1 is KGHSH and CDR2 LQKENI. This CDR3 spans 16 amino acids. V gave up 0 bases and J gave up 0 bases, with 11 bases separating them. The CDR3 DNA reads TGTGCCAGCTCACCACCTTCAATCGGAGCTAACTATGGCTACACCTTC. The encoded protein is CASSPPSIGANYGYTF.

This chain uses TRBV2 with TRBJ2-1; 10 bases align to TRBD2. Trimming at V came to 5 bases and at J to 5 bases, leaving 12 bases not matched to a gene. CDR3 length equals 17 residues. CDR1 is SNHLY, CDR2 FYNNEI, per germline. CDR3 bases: TGTGCCAGCAGTACCTCCCCGGGACTAGCGAATAACAATGAGCAGTTCTTC. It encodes CASSTSPGLANNNEQFF. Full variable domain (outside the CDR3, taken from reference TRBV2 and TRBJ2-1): EPEVTQTPSHQVTQMGQEVILRCVPISNHLYFYWYRQILGQKVEFLVSFYNNEISEKSEIFDDQFSVERPDGSNFTLKIRSTKLEDSAMYFCASSTSPGLANNNEQFFGPGTRLTVL.

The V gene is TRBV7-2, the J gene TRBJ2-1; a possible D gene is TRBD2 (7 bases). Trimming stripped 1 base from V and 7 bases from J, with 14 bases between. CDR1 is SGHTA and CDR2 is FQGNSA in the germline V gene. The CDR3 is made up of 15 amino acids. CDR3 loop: CASSLVRGAGNEQFF. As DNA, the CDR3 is TGTGCCAGCAGCTTAGTACGGGGGGCAGGGAATGAGCAGTTCTTC.

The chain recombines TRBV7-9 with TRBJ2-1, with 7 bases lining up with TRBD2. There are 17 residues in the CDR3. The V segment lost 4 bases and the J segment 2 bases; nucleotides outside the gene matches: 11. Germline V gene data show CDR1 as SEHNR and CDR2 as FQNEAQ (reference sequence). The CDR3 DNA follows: TGTGCCAGCAGCTCCTTGCGCGGGAGTGGAGCCTACAATGAGCAGTTCTTC. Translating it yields CASSSLRGSGAYNEQFF. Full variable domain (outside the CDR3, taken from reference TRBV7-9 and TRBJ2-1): DTGVSQNPRHKITKRGQNVTFRCDPISEHNRLYWYRQTLGQGPEFLTYFQNEAQLEKSRLLSDRFSAERPKGSFSTLEIQRTEQGDSAMYLCASSSLRGSGAYNEQFFGPGTRLTVL.

This CDR3 is CASSSTGQRYGYTF. CDR3 coding DNA: TGTGCCAGCAGTTCCACGGGACAGAGGTATGGCTACACCTTC. The chain uses TRBV27 and TRBJ1-2; 7 bases align to TRBD1. CDR1 MNHEY and CDR2 SMNVEV come from the germline V gene (reference sequence). This CDR3 comprises 14 residues. V was pared by 4 bases and J by 5 bases, with 7 bases of the junction left unmatched.

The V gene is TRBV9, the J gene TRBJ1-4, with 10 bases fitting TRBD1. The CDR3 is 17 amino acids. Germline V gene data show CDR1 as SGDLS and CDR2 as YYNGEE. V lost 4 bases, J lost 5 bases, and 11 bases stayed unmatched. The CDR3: CASSFSGTGEENEKLFF. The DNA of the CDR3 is TGTGCCAGCAGCTTCTCCGGGACAGGGGAAGAGAATGAAAAACTGTTTTTT.

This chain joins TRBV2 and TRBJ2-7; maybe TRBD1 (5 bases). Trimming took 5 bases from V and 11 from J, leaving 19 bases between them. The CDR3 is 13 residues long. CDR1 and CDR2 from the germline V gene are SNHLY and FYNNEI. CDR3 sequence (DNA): TGTGCCAGCAGTCTCCAGACAGTCGGCGCTAAGTACTTC. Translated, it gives CASSLQTVGAKYF.

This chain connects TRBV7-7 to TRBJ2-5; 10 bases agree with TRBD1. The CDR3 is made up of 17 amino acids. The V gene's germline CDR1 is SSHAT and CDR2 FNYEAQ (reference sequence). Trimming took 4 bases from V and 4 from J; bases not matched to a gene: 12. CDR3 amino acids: CASSSYSGTGAGETQYF. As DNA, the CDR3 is TGTGCCAGCAGCTCATACTCCGGGACAGGGGCGGGAGAGACCCAGTACTTC.

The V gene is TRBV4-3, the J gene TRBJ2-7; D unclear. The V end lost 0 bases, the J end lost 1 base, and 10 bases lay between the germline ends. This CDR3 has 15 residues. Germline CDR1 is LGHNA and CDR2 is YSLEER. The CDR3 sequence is CASSQDGWQSYEQYF. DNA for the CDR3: TGCGCCAGCAGCCAAGATGGGTGGCAGTCCTACGAGCAGTACTTC.